The table lists the clone carrying this TCR beta chain with a few counts. As yet, its antigen is unknown. This specimen belongs to a study of neoadjuvant anti-PD-1 for oral cavity cancer. The overall study: Most patients had three to four biweekly doses of 3 mg/kg nivolumab before resection.

Stage II-IVA oral cavity squamous cell carcinoma was new and untreated by systemic or radiation therapy. Profiling relied on immunoSEQ multiplex PCR, and the TCRdb table lists in-frame clones only, not all of them. The sample lists 55,000 to 80,000 clones; about four fifths were seen once. This CDR3 region has 16 residues. Trimming stripped 1 base from V and 7 bases from J, with 19 bases between. Germline V lookup: CDR1 MGHRA, CDR2 YSYEKL. General study points: Higher pretreatment blood Treg/Th17 ratios correlated with higher pretreatment blood and lower post-treatment tumor TCRbeta clonality.

The sequenced sample was PBMCs, obtained before nivolumab (anti-PD-1) treatment. The source is a person aged 35-79 years with oral cavity squamous cell carcinoma. The chain uses TRBV4-1 and TRBJ1-2; weak D call: TRBD1 (6 bases). The DNA for the CDR3 is TGCGCCAGCAGCCAAGCTCTGGGCAGGGGATTCTCTGGCTACACCTTC. Protein: CASSQALGRGFSGYTF.